The sequence of this TCR beta chain was determined in a study of human T cells and chemical hapten exposure. TCRdb redid the calling of the RACE reads with MiXCR, one entry per CDR3 protein. Among 85,000 to 95,000 distinct CDR3 sequences listed, over 8% were seen once. Germline CDR1 reads DFQATT; CDR2 reads SNEGSKA (reference sequence). V was pared by 1 base and J by 1 base, with 11 bases between. The CDR3 consists of 14 residues. Points on this clonotype: A read error may explain this, as a much larger clone is one base away.

Time point reported: healthy volunteer bleed at 2 weeks. Unseparated into fractions, whole blood served as the source from which total RNA was extracted. This sequence was found in a female donor in good health. Some clones in this sample may be carry-over from other donors' samples. The chain carries TRBV20-1 and TRBJ2-7; no definite D call. The specimen was whole blood. CDR3 sequence reads: CSARGPIGSYEQYF. In DNA, the CDR3 is TGCAGTGCTAGAGGCCCTATCGGGTCCTACGAGCAGTACTTC.